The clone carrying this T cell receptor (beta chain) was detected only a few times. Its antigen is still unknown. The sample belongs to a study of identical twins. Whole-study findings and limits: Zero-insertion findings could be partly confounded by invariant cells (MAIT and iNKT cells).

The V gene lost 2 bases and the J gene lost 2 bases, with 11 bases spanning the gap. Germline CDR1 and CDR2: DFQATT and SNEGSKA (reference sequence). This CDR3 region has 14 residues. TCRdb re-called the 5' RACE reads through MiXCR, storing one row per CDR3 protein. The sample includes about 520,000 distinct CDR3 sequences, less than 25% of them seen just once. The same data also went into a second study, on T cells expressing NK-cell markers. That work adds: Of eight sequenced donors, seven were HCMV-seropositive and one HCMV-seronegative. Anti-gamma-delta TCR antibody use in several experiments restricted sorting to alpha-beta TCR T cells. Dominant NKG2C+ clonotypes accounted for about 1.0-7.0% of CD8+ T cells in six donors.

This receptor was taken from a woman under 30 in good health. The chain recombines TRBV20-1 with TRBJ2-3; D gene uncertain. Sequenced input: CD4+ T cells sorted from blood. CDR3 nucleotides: TGCAGTGCTAGACTGCCCGGCCACACAGATACGCAGTATTTT. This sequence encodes CSARLPGHTDTQYF.